The 3 T cell receptor beta chains below all came from one sample that was sequenced in a study of cytomegalovirus exposure and HLA in healthy donors. PCR was performed using 60 Vbeta and 13 Jbeta primers. Some clones are missing from TCRdb's copy, which holds only in-frame ones; the method was immunoSEQ multiplex PCR. Recorded for this sample: about 32,000 clones. Sequences were obtained from PBMCs. These receptor sequences come from a female donor in good health and CMV-seronegative.

The chain recombines TRBV18 with TRBJ2-5; maybe TRBD1 (5 bases). Deletions cut 2 bases from V and 5 bases from J, with 12 bases between. CDR1 KGHSH and CDR2 LQKENI come from the germline V gene. The CDR3 loop spans 14 amino acids. The CDR3 sequence: CASSPIQGGETQYF. CDR3 coding DNA: TGTGCCAGCTCACCAATCCAGGGTGGGGAGACCCAGTACTTC.

The chain uses TRBV28 and TRBJ1-1; unclear D gene. The V and J ends lost 3 bases and 2 bases respectively, with 10 bases between them. Germline loops: CDR1 MDHEN, CDR2 SYDVKM. This CDR3 contains 14 residues. CDR3 nucleotide sequence: TGTGCCAGCAGTTTCGCCAGACATAACACTGAAGCTTTCTTT. The encoded protein is CASSFARHNTEAFF.

The V gene is TRBV5-1, the J gene TRBJ2-5; 8 positions agree with TRBD2. V gave up 1 base and J gave up 6 bases; unmatched junction bases: 5. CDR1 and CDR2 (germline): SGHRS, YFSETQ. The CDR3 has 14 amino acids. CDR3 nucleotides: TGCGCCAGCAGCTTGTTCACTAGCGGACAGACCCAGTACTTC. Protein: CASSLFTSGQTQYF.